This T cell receptor beta chain stems from a study of tumor-infiltrating lymphocytes in oesophageal squamous cell carcinoma (dated by TCRdb to 2015 to 2016). In regard to this clonotype: The target of this receptor is not known. Base qualities are not recorded, but no much larger clone differs from it by a single base.

Library preparation used PCR. Sequencing instrument: Illumina HiSeq 2000. TCRdb trimmed the raw reads at Q25, called clones with MiXCR and kept productive beta chains. Each CDR3 protein appears once, grouped with its most common genes and DNA. The sample yields under 20,000 distinct CDR3 sequences; around two fifths were counted once. More than 25% of the sample goes to the ten largest clones. CDR1 and CDR2 (SQVTM, ANQGSEA) derive from the germline V gene. Unmatched junction bases come to 6, with V trimmed by 6 bases and J by 0 bases. The cysteine opens and the phenylalanine closes a CDR3 of 14 amino acids. CDR3 DNA only is kept here, 42 bases in frame from base 1.

The TCR was taken from a male donor with esophageal squamous cell carcinoma. Sequencing was performed on esophageal tumor tissue. In this chain, TRBV29-1 is recombined with TRBJ2-3; TRBD2 agrees with 7 junctional bases. The sequenced DNA is TGCAGCGTCGCTAGCGGTTCTAGCACAGATACGCAGTATTTT. Translated, it gives CSVASGSSTDTQYF.